This T cell receptor (beta chain) was captured by sequencing in a study of identical twins. TCRdb redid the calling of the 5' RACE reads with MiXCR, one entry per CDR3 protein. The sample yields 600,000 to 850,000 distinct CDR3 sequences, roughly 20% seen once. The same data also went into a second study, on T cells expressing NK-cell markers.

The sequencing input was PBMCs. This sequence was found in a woman in her late teens or twenties in good health.

The CDR3 here is CSVGAGPTYEQYF. For the CDR3, the DNA is TGCAGCGTTGGGGCCGGCCCCACCTACGAGCAGTACTTC. The chain uses TRBV29-1 and TRBJ2-7; D gene uncertain. The CDR3 is 13 residues long. Germline V CDR1 and CDR2: SQVTM, ANQGSEA. V was clipped by 4 bases and J by 2 bases, with 12 bases between them.